This T cell receptor (beta chain) was identified during a study of T-cell reconstitution after alpha-beta-depleted transplantation in children. Many counts were recorded for this clonotype. Its antigen is unidentified. CDR1 is SGHVS and CDR2 is FQNEAQ in the germline V gene. The CDR3 extends over 18 amino acids. The junction had 12 bases not matched to a gene; V was cut back by 5 bases and J by 3 bases. TCRbeta library preparation incorporated unique molecular identifiers. TCRdb fed the PCR reads into MiXCR, producing one record per CDR3 protein. The sample holds fewer than 350,000 distinct CDR3 sequences; 9.5% to 13% are singletons and the top ten take 23%. Study findings and constraints: Surviving recipient T cells and thymic progenitors produced the high day-60 TCRbeta diversity seen in some patients.

Sequenced material: peripheral blood, taken 180 days after TCRalphabeta/CD19-depleted stem cell transplant. This TCR was sampled from a male patient between 2 and 10 years old who had a stem cell transplant for chronic granulomatous disease, so the T cells may come from the graft donor. This rearrangement joins TRBV7-8 to TRBJ2-2; 10 bases fit TRBD1. This chain's CDR3 is CASSPRGRDRGHTGELFF. The CDR3 region has the DNA TGTGCCAGCAGCCCAAGAGGGCGGGACAGGGGACACACCGGGGAGCTGTTTTTT.